Shown below are 21 T cell receptor beta chains from a single sample sequenced in a study of T cells in Graves' hyperthyroidism and ophthalmopathy (dated by TCRdb to the late 2010s). The library relied on multiplex PCR. For sequencing, an Illumina HiSeq 2000 was employed. The TCR beta CDR3 regions were amplified from the RNA transcripts. For the first round of RT-PCR on the TCR CDR3, the HTBI primer set was used together with the Qiagen OneStep RT-PCR kit. The public reads were reanalyzed by TCRdb: fastp trimming at Q25, MiXCR alignment, in-frame beta chains only. For every CDR3 protein sequence, its rows merge into one entry that carries the most common genes and DNA. For this sample the table gives hundreds of thousands of distinct CDR3 sequences, of which about 15% were detected only once. The ten largest clones take up approximately 16% of the sample. The material sequenced was blood. Receptor source: a woman between 18 and 29 years old with Graves' ophthalmopathy.

The CDR3 protein is CSAVRGGEWNNEQFF. The CDR3 DNA sequence: TGCAGTGCCGTAAGGGGGGGAGAATGGAACAATGAGCAGTTCTTC. V gene TRBV20-1 combines with J gene TRBJ2-1, with D perhaps TRBD2 (7 bases). Germline CDR1 reads DFQATT; CDR2 reads SNEGSKA (reference sequence). The length of the CDR3 is 15 residues. The V and J ends lost 6 bases and 5 bases respectively, with 20 bases between them.

Ten or more counts support this clonotype. The chain couples TRBV7-2 to TRBJ2-3, with TRBD1 matching over 8 bases. The J segment lost 5 bases and the V segment lost 2 bases, leaving 3 bases of the junction unmatched. The CDR3 loop spans 14 amino acids. Germline V gene lookup returns CDR1 SGHTA and CDR2 FQGNSA. This CDR3 reads CASSLQGAKDTQYF. CDR3 coding DNA: TGTGCCAGCAGCTTACAGGGGGCCAAAGATACGCAGTATTTT.

This clonotype was counted between two and nine times. This chain connects TRBV29-1 to TRBJ2-5; 9 bases match TRBD1. With 7 bases clipped from V and 5 bases from J, the junction kept 5 bases outside the gene matches. This CDR3 is 12 amino acids long. CDR1 SQVTM and CDR2 ANQGSEA come from the germline V gene. Here the CDR3 reads CSAGDRAETQYF. The CDR3 bases are TGCAGCGCAGGGGACAGGGCCGAGACCCAGTACTTC.

This clonotype came up a few times. Germline is not matched at one junction end, which may reflect a read error. V and J are TRBV7-7 and TRBJ2-7, with 8 bases fitting TRBD1. The CDR3 has 14 amino acids. CDR1 and CDR2 (germline): SSHAT, FNYEAQ (reference sequence). The CDR3: CASSSDRGIGEQYF. The CDR3 DNA is TGTGCTAGCAGTTCAGACAGGGGCATTGGCGAGCAGTACTTC.

This clonotype was seen at least ten times. The rearrangement uses TRBV20-1 and TRBJ2-5; D may be TRBD1 or TRBD2 (6 bases each). V dropped 5 bases and J dropped 0 bases, with 16 bases sitting between them. This CDR3 is built from 15 residues. Germline CDR1 is DFQATT and CDR2 is SNEGSKA (reference sequence). CDR3: CSADGGLADQETQYF. CDR3 bases: TGCAGTGCTGACGGGGGCCTAGCCGACCAAGAGACCCAGTACTTC.

The table lists this clonotype with many counts. The V gene is TRBV12-3 or TRBV12-4, the J gene TRBJ2-1, with TRBD2 matching over 7 bases. The CDR3 has 13 residues. Losses at the gene ends were 6 bases for V and 8 bases for J; bases not matched to a gene: 7. CDR3: CASRSGTMDEQFF. The CDR3 bases are TGTGCCAGCAGATCCGGGACTATGGATGAGCAGTTCTTC.

This clonotype was observed many times. The chain couples TRBV6-6 to TRBJ2-1, with TRBD1 matching 11 bases. Germline loops: CDR1 MNHNY, CDR2 SVGAGI (reference sequence). This CDR3 spans 15 amino acids. J lost 3 bases, V lost 2 bases, and 0 bases had no gene match. In DNA form, the CDR3 reads TGTGCCAGCAGTTACGGGACAGGGGGCTACAATGAGCAGTTCTTC. It specifies CASSYGTGGYNEQFF.

There are a few counts of this clonotype. This rearrangement joins TRBV20-1 to TRBJ2-2; D is undetermined. Germline-derived CDR1 and CDR2 are DFQATT and SNEGSKA (reference sequence). With 3 bases removed from V and 3 bases from J, the gap between germline ends came to 14 bases. The CDR3 extends over 15 amino acids. The CDR3: CSASPVLSYTGELFF. CDR3 coding DNA: TGCAGTGCTAGTCCTGTGCTCAGTTACACCGGGGAGCTGTTTTTT.

This clonotype was seen repeatedly, ten times or more. The chain recombines TRBV30 with TRBJ1-3; D is perhaps TRBD1 (5 bases). The CDR3 has 14 residues. V dropped 0 bases and J dropped 2 bases, with 8 bases sitting between them. Germline V gives CDR1 GTSNPN, CDR2 SVGIG (reference sequence). The CDR3 DNA sequence: TGTGCCTGGAGTGTGGGCAGGGCTGGAAACACCATATATTTT. Encoded protein: CAWSVGRAGNTIYF.

CDR3 nucleotides: TGTGCCAGCAGTTGGACAGACGAAAATTCACCCCTCCACTTT. Amino acid sequence: CASSWTDENSPLHF. The chain has TRBV6-1 and TRBJ1-6, with D perhaps matching TRBD1 (6 bases). Trimming took 5 bases from V and 7 from J, leaving 12 bases between them. The CDR3 has 14 residues. Germline V CDR1 and CDR2: MNHNS, SASEGT.

Ten or more counts support this clonotype. The chain couples TRBV20-1 to TRBJ2-4, with D possibly matching TRBD1 (5 bases). The CDR3 consists of 14 residues. V shed 2 bases and J shed 2 bases, with 10 bases lying between them. Germline assignment: CDR1 DFQATT and CDR2 SNEGSKA (reference sequence). The CDR3 DNA reads TGCAGTGCTAGACCGGACATGTCCAAAAACATTCAGTACTTC. This gives the protein CSARPDMSKNIQYF.

The V gene is TRBV20-1, the J gene TRBJ2-1; 7 bases align to TRBD1. The CDR3 is made up of 12 amino acids. The V segment lost 5 bases and the J segment 7 bases; nucleotides outside the gene matches: 5. Per germline, CDR1 DFQATT and CDR2 SNEGSKA (reference sequence). The CDR3 sequence: CSAWGQRNEQFF. The CDR3 region has the DNA TGCAGTGCTTGGGGACAGAGGAATGAGCAGTTCTTC.

This clonotype was seen many times. The chain joins TRBV7-9 to TRBJ2-1, with 7 bases that match TRBD1. Germline CDR1 is SEHNR and CDR2 is FQNEAQ (reference sequence). The CDR3 extends over 14 amino acids. V lost 1 base to trimming and J lost 7 bases; unmatched junction nucleotides: 4. CDR3 residues: CASSLDTGVNEQFF. CDR3 coding DNA: TGTGCCAGCAGCTTAGATACAGGGGTTAATGAGCAGTTCTTC.

This clonotype came up a few times. This rearrangement joins TRBV3-1 to TRBJ2-1, with a tentative D call TRBD2 (6 bases). This CDR3 region has 14 residues. Germline-derived CDR1 and CDR2 are LGHDT and YNNKEL (reference sequence). V shed 0 bases and J shed 14 bases, with 17 bases lying between them. In DNA, the CDR3 is TGTGCCAGCAGCCAAGATCTGGAGGGCTTCCATAAGTTCTTC. As protein: CASSQDLEGFHKFF.

This clonotype was found a few times. The genes are TRBV30 and TRBJ1-6; D gene unclear. CDR1 GTSNPN and CDR2 SVGIG come from the germline V gene (reference sequence). Trimming stripped 4 bases from V and 5 bases from J, with 9 bases between. The CDR3 runs to 13 residues. The CDR3 DNA reads as TGTGCCTGGATGGGCAAGGATAATTCACCCCTCCACTTT. This encodes CAWMGKDNSPLHF.

This clonotype was seen a few times. The chain carries TRBV6-1 and TRBJ1-1; 7 bases are a match to TRBD1. J was trimmed by 11 bases and V by 5 bases; bases with no gene match: 14. Germline V gene data show CDR1 as MNHNS and CDR2 as SASEGT. The CDR3 length is 14 residues. The CDR3 loop reads CASSSLDLGRGAFF. The CDR3 region has the DNA TGTGCCAGCAGTTCCCTTGACTTAGGCAGGGGGGCTTTCTTT.

The V call is TRBV9, the J call TRBJ2-6; a possible D gene is TRBD2 (6 bases). V was shortened by 4 bases and J by 0 bases, with 20 bases between the two germline ends. This CDR3 contains 19 residues. Germline CDR1 and CDR2: SGDLS and YYNGEE. CDR3 residues: CASSTPLWAGNSGANVLTF. CDR3 DNA sequence: TGTGCCAGCAGCACTCCCCTCTGGGCGGGAAACTCTGGGGCCAACGTCCTGACTTTC.

This clonotype has more than one count but fewer than ten. The V and J genes are TRBV12-3 or TRBV12-4 and TRBJ2-7; D may be TRBD1 or TRBD2 (5 bases each). The CDR3 is 14 amino acids. The V and J ends lost 4 bases and 7 bases respectively, with 17 bases between them. CDR3 coding DNA: TGTGCCAGCAGTTATTGGACGGGGCCTGAGGAGCAGTACTTC. Its translation is CASSYWTGPEEQYF.

This clonotype was seen at least ten times. The V gene is TRBV5-1, the J gene TRBJ2-1, with 8 bases lining up with TRBD2. The CDR3 runs to 16 residues. Germline-derived CDR1 and CDR2 are SGHRS and YFSETQ. Unmatched junction bases numbered 6, after V lost 4 bases and J lost 0 bases. CDR3 amino acids: CASSRGGKSSYNEQFF. The CDR3, as DNA: TGCGCCAGCAGCCGGGGGGGGAAGAGCTCCTACAATGAGCAGTTCTTC. The full variable domain, in which reference TRBV5-1 and TRBJ2-1 provide the parts outside the CDR3, is KAGVTQTPRYLIKTRGQQVTLSCSPISGHRSVSWYQQTPGQGLQFLFEYFSETQRNKGNFPGRFSGRQFSNSRSEMNVSTLELGDSALYLCASSRGGKSSYNEQFFGPGTRLTVL.

This clonotype was seen more than once but under ten times. V usage is TRBV29-1 and J usage is TRBJ1-1; D is possibly TRBD1 (5 bases). Germline values: CDR1 SQVTM, CDR2 ANQGSEA. V gave up 2 bases and J gave up 6 bases, with 7 bases separating them. The CDR3 covers 11 residues. As DNA, the CDR3 is TGCAGCGTTGAAATAGGGGCTGAAGCTTTCTTT. Translated: CSVEIGAEAFF.

At least ten counts were recorded for this clonotype. The rearrangement uses TRBV11-2 and TRBJ2-1; D unresolved. Germline assignment: CDR1 SGHAT and CDR2 FQNNGV. The CDR3 has 14 residues. V lost 5 bases and J 2 bases, leaving 10 bases between the germline ends. Here the CDR3 DNA reads TGTGCCAGCAGCGCACCACTGACCTACAATGAGCAGTTCTTC. Its protein product is CASSAPLTYNEQFF.